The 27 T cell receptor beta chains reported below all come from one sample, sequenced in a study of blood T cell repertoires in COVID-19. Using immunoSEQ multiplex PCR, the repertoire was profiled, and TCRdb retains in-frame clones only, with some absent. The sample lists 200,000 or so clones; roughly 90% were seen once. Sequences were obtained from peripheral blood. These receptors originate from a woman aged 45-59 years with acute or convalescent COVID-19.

The CDR3 nucleotides read TGTGCCGCCCGGGGGAGGGACCCTTCGGCTGAAGCTTTCTTT. Translation: CAARGRDPSAEAFF. The chain links TRBV19 to TRBJ1-1; TRBD1 is a possible D gene (5 bases). Germline assignment: CDR1 LNHDA and CDR2 SQIVND (reference sequence). V lost 11 bases, J lost 6 bases, and 22 bases lay in between. The CDR3 is 14 amino acids.

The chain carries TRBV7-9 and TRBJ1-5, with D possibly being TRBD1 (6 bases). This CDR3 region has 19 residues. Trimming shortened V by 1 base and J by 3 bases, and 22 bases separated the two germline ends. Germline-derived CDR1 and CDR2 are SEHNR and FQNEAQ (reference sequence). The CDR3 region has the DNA TGTGCCAGCAGCTTAGTTCACACAGGGAAAGGCTGGGACAATCAGCCCCAGCATTTT. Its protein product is CASSLVHTGKGWDNQPQHF.

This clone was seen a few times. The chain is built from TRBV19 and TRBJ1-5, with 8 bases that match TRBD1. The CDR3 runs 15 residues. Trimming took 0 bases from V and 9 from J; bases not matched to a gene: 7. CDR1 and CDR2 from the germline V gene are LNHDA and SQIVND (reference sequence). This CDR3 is CASSIDGTGIGPQHF. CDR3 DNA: TGTGCCAGTAGTATAGACGGGACAGGTATAGGGCCCCAGCATTTT.

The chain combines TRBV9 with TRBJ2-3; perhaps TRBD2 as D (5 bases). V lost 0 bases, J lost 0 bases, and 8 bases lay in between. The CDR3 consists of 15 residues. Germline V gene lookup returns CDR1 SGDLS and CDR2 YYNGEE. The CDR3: CASSVAGVSTDTQYF. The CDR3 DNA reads TGTGCCAGCAGCGTAGCCGGGGTTAGCACAGATACGCAGTATTTT.

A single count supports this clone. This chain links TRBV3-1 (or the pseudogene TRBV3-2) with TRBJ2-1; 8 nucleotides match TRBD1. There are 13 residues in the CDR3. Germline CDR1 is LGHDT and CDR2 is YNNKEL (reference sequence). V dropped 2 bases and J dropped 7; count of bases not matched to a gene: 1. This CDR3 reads CASSQQGANEQFF. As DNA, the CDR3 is TGTGCCAGCAGCCAACAGGGGGCGAATGAGCAGTTCTTC.

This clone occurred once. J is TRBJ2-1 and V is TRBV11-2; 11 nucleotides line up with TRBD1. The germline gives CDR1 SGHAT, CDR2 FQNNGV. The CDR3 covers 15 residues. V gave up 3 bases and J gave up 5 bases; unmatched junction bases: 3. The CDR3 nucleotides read TGTGCCAGCAGCTTGGGACAGGGGGGGAACAATGAGCAGTTCTTC. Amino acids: CASSLGQGGNNEQFF.

Here the CDR3 reads CASSQVKGQTPNYGYTF. The CDR3 DNA sequence: TGTGCCAGCAGCCAAGTTAAGGGGCAAACTCCCAACTATGGCTACACCTTC. This sequence joins TRBV3-1 (or the pseudogene TRBV3-2) and TRBJ1-2, with D possibly matching TRBD1 (5 bases). CDR1 and CDR2 (germline): LGHDT, YNNKEL (reference sequence). Trimming pared 1 base from V and 2 bases from J, leaving 17 bases between. This CDR3 contains 17 residues.

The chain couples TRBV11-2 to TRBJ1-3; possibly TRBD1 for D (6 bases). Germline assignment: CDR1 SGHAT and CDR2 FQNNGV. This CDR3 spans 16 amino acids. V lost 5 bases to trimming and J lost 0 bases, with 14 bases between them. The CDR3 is CASSPRDRYSGNTIYF. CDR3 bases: TGTGCCAGCAGCCCCCGAGACAGGTACTCTGGAAACACCATATATTTT.

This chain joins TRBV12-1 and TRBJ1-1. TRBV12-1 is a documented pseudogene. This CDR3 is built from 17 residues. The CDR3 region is CASSPGRELIMNTEAFF. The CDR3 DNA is TGTGCCAGCAGCCCTGGCCGGGAGCTAATTATGAACACTGAAGCTTTCTTT.

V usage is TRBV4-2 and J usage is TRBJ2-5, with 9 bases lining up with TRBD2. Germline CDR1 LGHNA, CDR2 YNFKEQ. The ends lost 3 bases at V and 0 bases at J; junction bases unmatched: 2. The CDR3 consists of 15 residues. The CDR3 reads CASSHSGGNQETQYF. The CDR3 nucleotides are TGTGCCAGCAGCCATAGCGGGGGAAACCAAGAGACCCAGTACTTC.

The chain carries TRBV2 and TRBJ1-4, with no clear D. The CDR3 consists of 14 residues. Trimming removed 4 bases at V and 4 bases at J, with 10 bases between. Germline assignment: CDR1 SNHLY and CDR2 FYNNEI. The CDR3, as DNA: TGTGCCAGCAGTGGTTTACAGATTAATGAAAAACTGTTTTTT. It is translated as CASSGLQINEKLFF.

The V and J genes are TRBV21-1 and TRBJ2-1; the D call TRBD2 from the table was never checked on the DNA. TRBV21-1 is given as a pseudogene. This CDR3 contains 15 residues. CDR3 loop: CASSRRTSGVNEQFF. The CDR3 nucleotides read TGTGCCAGCAGCAGACGGACTAGCGGCGTTAATGAGCAGTTCTTC.

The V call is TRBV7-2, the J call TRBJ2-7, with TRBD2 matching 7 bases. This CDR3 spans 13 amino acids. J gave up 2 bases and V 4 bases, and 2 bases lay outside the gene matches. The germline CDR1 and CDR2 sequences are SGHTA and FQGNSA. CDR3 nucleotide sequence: TGTGCCAGCAGCTACGGGAGGACCTACGAGCAGTACTTC. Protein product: CASSYGRTYEQYF.

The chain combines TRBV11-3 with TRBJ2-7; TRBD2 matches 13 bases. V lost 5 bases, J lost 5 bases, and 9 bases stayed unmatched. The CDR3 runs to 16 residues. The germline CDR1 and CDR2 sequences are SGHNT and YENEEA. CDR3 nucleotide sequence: TGTGCCAGCAGCCCAGGGACTAGCGGGATACTTCACGAGCAGTACTTC. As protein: CASSPGTSGILHEQYF.

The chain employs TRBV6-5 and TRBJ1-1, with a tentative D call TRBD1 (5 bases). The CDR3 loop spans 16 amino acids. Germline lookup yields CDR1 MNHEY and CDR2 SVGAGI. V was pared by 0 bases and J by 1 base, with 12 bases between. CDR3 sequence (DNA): TGTGCCAGCAGTTACTCGTGGGGGGGAGGGAACACTGAAGCTTTCTTT. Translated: CASSYSWGGGNTEAFF.

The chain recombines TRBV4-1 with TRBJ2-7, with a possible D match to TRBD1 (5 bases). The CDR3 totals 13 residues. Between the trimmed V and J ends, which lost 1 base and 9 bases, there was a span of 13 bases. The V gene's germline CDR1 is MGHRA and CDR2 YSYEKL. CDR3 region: CASSQGGRARQYF. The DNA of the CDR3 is TGCGCCAGCAGCCAAGGGGGCAGGGCGCGGCAGTACTTC.

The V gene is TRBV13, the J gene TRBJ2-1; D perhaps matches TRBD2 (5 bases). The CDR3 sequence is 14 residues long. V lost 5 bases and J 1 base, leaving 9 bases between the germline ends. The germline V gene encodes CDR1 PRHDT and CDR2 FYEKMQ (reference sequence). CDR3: CASSKLVSYNEQFF. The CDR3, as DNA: TGTGCCAGCAGCAAACTAGTTTCCTACAATGAGCAGTTCTTC.

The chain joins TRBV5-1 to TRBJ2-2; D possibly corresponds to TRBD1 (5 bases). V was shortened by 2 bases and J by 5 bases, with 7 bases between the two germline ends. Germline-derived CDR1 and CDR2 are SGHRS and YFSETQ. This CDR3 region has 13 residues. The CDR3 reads CASSFRQTGELFF. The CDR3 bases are TGCGCCAGCAGCTTTCGACAGACCGGGGAGCTGTTTTTT.

This CDR3 is CASSLGIAEPNEQFF. The CDR3 region has the DNA TGTGCCAGCAGCTTGGGAATAGCGGAGCCCAATGAGCAGTTCTTC. This chain joins TRBV11-3 and TRBJ2-1; maybe TRBD2 (6 bases). V was shortened by 3 bases and J by 6 bases, with 15 bases between the two germline ends. The CDR3 extends over 15 amino acids. CDR1 and CDR2 from the germline V gene are SGHNT and YENEEA.

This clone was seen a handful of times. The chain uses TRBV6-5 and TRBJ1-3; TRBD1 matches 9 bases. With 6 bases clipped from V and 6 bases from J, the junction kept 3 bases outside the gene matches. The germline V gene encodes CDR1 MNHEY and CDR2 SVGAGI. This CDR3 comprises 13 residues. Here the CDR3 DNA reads TGTGCCAGCAGGGGACAGGGAGTAAACACCATATATTTT. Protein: CASRGQGVNTIYF.

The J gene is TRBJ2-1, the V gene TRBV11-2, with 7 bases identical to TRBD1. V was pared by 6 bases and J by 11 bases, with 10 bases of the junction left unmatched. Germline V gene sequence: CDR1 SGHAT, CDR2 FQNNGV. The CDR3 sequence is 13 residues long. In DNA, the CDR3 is TGTGCCAGCAGGCCGGGACAGCAAATGAAGCAGTTCTTC. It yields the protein CASRPGQQMKQFF.

CDR3 region: CASSPFRGSGNTIYF. CDR3 in DNA: TGTGCCAGCAGCCCCTTCCGGGGCTCTGGAAACACCATATATTTT. The chain couples TRBV7-6 to TRBJ1-3; the D is unclear. This CDR3 spans 15 amino acids. Germline CDR1 reads SGHVS; CDR2 reads FNYEAQ. The V end lost 5 bases, the J end lost 0 bases, and 11 bases lay between the germline ends.

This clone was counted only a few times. The CDR3 nucleotides read TGTGCCTGGAGCTCTGGACAGATCAATCAGCCCCAGCATTTT. This translates into CAWSSGQINQPQHF. J is TRBJ1-5 and V is TRBV30, with a tentative D call TRBD1 (6 bases). V was pared by 3 bases and J by 3 bases, with 12 bases between. Germline V gene lookup returns CDR1 GTSNPN and CDR2 SVGIG (reference sequence). The CDR3 length is 14 residues.

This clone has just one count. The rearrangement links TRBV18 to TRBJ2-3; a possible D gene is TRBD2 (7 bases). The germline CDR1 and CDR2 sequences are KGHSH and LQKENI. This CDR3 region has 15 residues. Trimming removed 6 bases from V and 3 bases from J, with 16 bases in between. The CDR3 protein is CASSLGGERTDTQYF. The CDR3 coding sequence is TGTGCCAGCTCCCTAGGGGGGGAGCGAACAGATACGCAGTATTTT.

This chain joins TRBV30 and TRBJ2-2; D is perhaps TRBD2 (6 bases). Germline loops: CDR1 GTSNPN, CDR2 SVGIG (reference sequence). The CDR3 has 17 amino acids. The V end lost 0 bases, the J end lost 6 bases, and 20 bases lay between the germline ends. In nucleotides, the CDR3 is TGTGCCTGGAGTGTAGCCCGGGACTCCCTTTATTCCGGGGAGCTGTTTTTT. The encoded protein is CAWSVARDSLYSGELFF.

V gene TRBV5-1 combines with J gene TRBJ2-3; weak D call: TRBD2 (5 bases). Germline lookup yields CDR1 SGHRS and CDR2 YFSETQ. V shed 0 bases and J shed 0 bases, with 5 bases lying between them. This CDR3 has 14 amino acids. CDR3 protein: CASSLGGSTDTQYF. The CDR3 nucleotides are TGCGCCAGCAGCTTGGGCGGGAGCACAGATACGCAGTATTTT.

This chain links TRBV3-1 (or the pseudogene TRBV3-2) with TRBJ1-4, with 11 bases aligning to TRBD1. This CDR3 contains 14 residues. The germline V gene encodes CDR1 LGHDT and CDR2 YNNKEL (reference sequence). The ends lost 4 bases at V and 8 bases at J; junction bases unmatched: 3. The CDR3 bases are TGTGCCAGCAGCCCCCGGGACAGGGGGGAAAAACTGTTTTTT. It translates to CASSPRDRGEKLFF.